This TCR beta chain derives from a study of T cells in localized non-small cell lung cancer. Concerning this clone itself: Antigen specificity is unknown.

Notes on the study in general: Appearance in adjacent lung was seen for a median 57 of the top 100 tumor clones. Sequencing involved a lone tumor region, leaving heterogeneity possible. Among the tissues sampled, uninvolved adjacent lung had the highest T cell clonality, above tumor.

Produced via immunoSEQ multiplex PCR; TCRdb's table is partial and in-frame only. The sample holds about 30,000 clones; roughly nine tenths are singletons and the top ten take 5.5% to 7%. The CDR3 sequence is 15 residues long. V was trimmed by 0 bases and J by 14 bases, leaving 21 bases between them. Germline values: CDR1 SGHRS, CDR2 YFSETQ. The chain is built from TRBV5-1 and TRBJ2-1; D is perhaps TRBD1 (5 bases). This clonotype was sampled from a man aged 35-75 years with stage II lung adenocarcinoma. The sample in question was PBMCs, obtained before any cancer treatment. The CDR3 sequence is CASSLGGDRRAVEFF. In DNA form, the CDR3 reads TGCGCCAGCAGCTTGGGGGGCGACAGAAGGGCTGTAGAGTTCTTC. Variable domain in full (rest from reference TRBV5-1 and TRBJ2-1): KAGVTQTPRYLIKTRGQQVTLSCSPISGHRSVSWYQQTPGQGLQFLFEYFSETQRNKGNFPGRFSGRQFSNSRSEMNVSTLELGDSALYLCASSLGGDRRAVEFFGPGTRLTVL.